The entry below describes one T cell receptor (beta chain). The sample is drawn from a study of T cells after yellow fever vaccination. In TCRdb, the 5' RACE reads were re-called with MiXCR into one record per CDR3 protein. Among tens of thousands of distinct CDR3 sequences listed, roughly 7.7% were seen once. V shed 2 bases, J shed 7 bases, and the junction held 8 bases outside the gene matches. Germline lookup yields CDR1 SGHRS and CDR2 YFSETQ. The CDR3 loop spans 16 amino acids. The receptor was derived from a young man who received the YFV17D yellow fever vaccine. The V call is TRBV5-1, the J call TRBJ2-2, with TRBD1 matching 10 bases. The starting material was CD8+ T cells sorted from PBMCs, obtained on the day of the yellow fever booster vaccination. The CDR3 DNA reads as TGCGCCAGCAGCTTTGGAGACAGGGGGCGCCTCGGGGAGCTGTTTTTT. Translated, it gives CASSFGDRGRLGELFF.